This T cell receptor beta chain derives from a study of CD8+ T cells in alopecia areata. Turning to this clone: Its antigen is still unknown.

Findings and limits, study-wide: Tofacitinib significantly lowered scalp clonality and expanded CD8+ clones among the top 100. For baseline CD8+ expansion, any link to response stays uncertain with one nonresponder.

The CDR3 extends over 14 amino acids. Germline lookup yields CDR1 MDHEN and CDR2 SYDVKM. V was trimmed by 6 bases and J by 2 bases, leaving 13 bases between them. After isolation, RNA underwent reverse transcription to generate cDNA as the sequencing template. Assay used: immunoSEQ multiplex PCR; TCRdb lists only in-frame clones, some missing. This sample has under 350,000 clones, with about 62% found just once. Treatment specified: oral pan-JAK inhibitor, 5-10 mg twice daily. The sequence derives from a human donor with alopecia areata. The chain uses TRBV28 and TRBJ2-5, with no clear D. The sample consisted of CD4+ T cells sorted from blood, taken at week 24, from a patient treated with tofacitinib. The chain's CDR3 is CASRGLWDQETQYF. The CDR3 DNA reads TGTGCCAGCAGGGGGTTGTGGGATCAAGAGACCCAGTACTTC.